Below, 28 T cell receptor beta chains from the same sample are listed, as sequenced in a study of T-cell reconstitution after alpha-beta-depleted transplantation in children. TCRbeta library preparation incorporated unique molecular identifiers. TCRdb passed the PCR reads through MiXCR, listing each CDR3 protein once. The table includes hundreds of thousands of distinct CDR3 sequences, around 16% detected once. The specimen was PBMCs from the stem cell graft donor, collected from the stem cell graft. The receptors were gathered from a human donor who donated a stem cell graft to a child with acute myeloid leukemia.

The chain links TRBV27 to TRBJ2-5, with 9 bases aligning to TRBD2. This CDR3 has 16 residues. CDR1 MNHEY and CDR2 SMNVEV come from the germline V gene (reference sequence). The V segment lost 5 bases and the J segment 5 bases; nucleotides outside the gene matches: 12. The CDR3 sequence: CASSPRLAGLGETQYF. CDR3 coding DNA: TGTGCCAGCAGTCCCCGGCTAGCGGGGTTGGGGGAGACCCAGTACTTC.

This clonotype has more than one count but fewer than ten. The gene calls are TRBV5-1 and TRBJ2-5; weak D call: TRBD1 (6 bases). Deletions cut 4 bases from V and 2 bases from J, with 18 bases between. The CDR3 sequence is 16 residues long. CDR1 and CDR2 (germline): SGHRS, YFSETQ. The CDR3: CASSAETGHRQETQYF. DNA for the CDR3: TGCGCCAGCAGCGCAGAAACGGGACACCGTCAAGAGACCCAGTACTTC.

This clonotype was recorded a few times. The gene calls are TRBV12-3 or TRBV12-4 and TRBJ2-5; TRBD2 might be the D (7 bases). V was shortened by 5 bases and J by 2 bases, with 18 bases between the two germline ends. This CDR3 region has 16 residues. CDR3 loop: CASSRSGGGPQETQYF. For the CDR3, the DNA is TGTGCCAGCAGTAGATCGGGCGGGGGCCCACAAGAGACCCAGTACTTC.

This clonotype came up many times. J is TRBJ2-5 and V is TRBV20-1; tentatively, D is TRBD2 (7 bases). CDR3 length equals 15 residues. The germline V gene encodes CDR1 DFQATT and CDR2 SNEGSKA (reference sequence). V was cut by 5 bases and J by 5 bases, with 21 bases left in between. This chain's CDR3 is CSAPPVRGGHETQYF. Here the CDR3 DNA reads TGCAGTGCTCCGCCAGTTAGGGGGGGGCATGAGACCCAGTACTTC.

V and J are TRBV5-1 and TRBJ2-2, with 7 bases matching TRBD1. This CDR3 contains 15 residues. Germline CDR1 and CDR2: SGHRS and YFSETQ. V was pared by 5 bases and J by 0 bases, with 4 bases of the junction left unmatched. CDR3 in DNA: TGCGCCAGCAGACCCCAGGGGGCGAACACCGGGGAGCTGTTTTTT. It translates to CASRPQGANTGELFF.

This clonotype was seen ten or more times. The chain recombines TRBV20-1 with TRBJ2-3; D remains unclear. The CDR3 is 13 residues long. The germline gives CDR1 DFQATT, CDR2 SNEGSKA (reference sequence). Trimming shortened V by 4 bases and J by 10 bases, and 18 bases separated the two germline ends. The CDR3 sequence: CSATPVAPAAQYF. CDR3 coding DNA: TGCAGTGCTACCCCTGTCGCCCCGGCGGCGCAGTATTTT.

The chain uses TRBV11-1 and TRBJ1-1; D remains unclear. Looked up from germline, CDR1 is SGHAT and CDR2 is FQDESV (reference sequence). The V gene lost 4 bases and the J gene lost 8 bases, with 17 bases spanning the gap. The CDR3 contains 14 residues. The CDR3: CASSSRGNHYEAFF. CDR3 DNA sequence: TGTGCCAGCAGCTCTCGGGGTAATCACTACGAAGCTTTCTTT.

V is TRBV25-1 and J is TRBJ2-4, with D unresolved. This CDR3 is 15 amino acids long. V lost 2 bases and J lost 0, with 8 bases in between. Germline V gene sequence: CDR1 MGHDK, CDR2 SYGVNS. CDR3 region: CASSEGLTAKNIQYF. CDR3 in DNA: TGTGCCAGCAGTGAAGGGCTTACAGCCAAAAACATTCAGTACTTC.

Ten or more counts support this clonotype. The chain is built from TRBV6-1 and TRBJ2-3; D unresolved. Germline CDR1 reads MNHNS; CDR2 reads SASEGT. The V end lost 5 bases, the J end lost 2 bases, and 17 bases lay between the germline ends. There are 16 residues in the CDR3. The CDR3 sequence is CASSSLIGHDTDTQYF. CDR3 in DNA: TGTGCCAGCAGTAGCTTGATAGGGCACGACACAGATACGCAGTATTTT.

Ten or more counts support this clonotype. CDR3: CSATSGTGGETQYF. CDR3 DNA: TGCAGTGCTACAAGCGGGACAGGGGGAGAGACCCAGTACTTC. The rearrangement links TRBV20-1 to TRBJ2-5; 11 bases map to TRBD1. Losses at the gene ends were 4 bases for V and 4 bases for J; bases not matched to a gene: 5. CDR1 DFQATT and CDR2 SNEGSKA come from the germline V gene (reference sequence). The CDR3 runs 14 residues.

This clonotype showed up just a few times. The chain has TRBV7-2 and TRBJ2-3; D gene unclear. The CDR3 has 15 residues. Per the germline V gene, CDR1 is SGHTA and CDR2 is FQGNSA. Trimming took 5 bases from V and 2 from J, leaving 14 bases between them. CDR3 bases: TGTGCCAGCAGCCAAGTCCCGATGAACACAGATACGCAGTATTTT. The encoded protein is CASSQVPMNTDTQYF.

The chain uses TRBV21-1 and TRBJ2-7. TRBV21-1 is flagged as a pseudogene. The CDR3 covers 15 residues. This CDR3 is CASIPHWHTSYEQYV. As DNA, the CDR3 is TGTGCCAGCATACCTCACTGGCACACTTCCTACGAGCAGTACGTC.

The gene calls are TRBV6-2 or TRBV6-3 and TRBJ2-4; TRBD2 is a possible D gene (7 bases). Germline CDR1 is MNHEY and CDR2 is SVGEGT. The germline V and J ends were trimmed by 1 base and 3 bases, with 10 bases remaining between them. This CDR3 comprises 15 residues. The CDR3, as DNA: TGTGCCAGCAGTTACTTGGGAGGGGGCAAAAACATTCAGTACTTC. Amino acids: CASSYLGGGKNIQYF.

The table lists this clonotype with many counts. The V and J genes are TRBV20-1 and TRBJ1-5; D is unresolved. The CDR3 runs to 16 residues. In germline, CDR1 is DFQATT, CDR2 SNEGSKA (reference sequence). V lost 6 bases to trimming and J lost 7 bases, with 25 bases between them. The CDR3, as DNA: TGCAGTGCCCGCCCCGTTGTGCCAGGTGGAAGGCAGCCCCAGCATTTT. This codes for CSARPVVPGGRQPQHF.

This clonotype was counted only a few times. The chain uses TRBV10-3 and TRBJ2-7; perhaps TRBD2 as D (5 bases). The CDR3 totals 15 residues. V was cut by 6 bases and J by 4 bases, with 19 bases left in between. The germline V gene encodes CDR1 ENHRY and CDR2 SYGVKD. CDR3 sequence: CAISGAGSAFYEQYF. The CDR3 DNA is TGTGCCATCAGCGGCGCGGGTTCGGCCTTTTACGAGCAGTACTTC.

This clonotype was counted ten times or more. This rearrangement joins TRBV20-1 to TRBJ1-6, with TRBD1 identical over 7 bases. Germline loops: CDR1 DFQATT, CDR2 SNEGSKA (reference sequence). CDR3 size: 13 residues. CDR3 region: CRGAGTDHSPLHF. As DNA, the CDR3 is TGCAGAGGAGCCGGGACAGACCATTCACCCCTCCACTTT.

This clonotype was counted many times. V usage is TRBV7-9 and J usage is TRBJ2-2, with 8 nucleotides matching TRBD2. The CDR3 contains 15 residues. The trim removed 7 bases at V and 4 bases at J, leaving 8 bases unmatched. Germline CDR1 and CDR2: SEHNR and FQNEAQ (reference sequence). The DNA for the CDR3 is TGTGCCAGCACCACGTTGAGCGGGGGCACCGGGGAGCTGTTTTTT. It codes for CASTTLSGGTGELFF. The full variable domain, rest sourced from reference TRBV7-9 and TRBJ2-2, is DTGVSQNPRHKITKRGQNVTFRCDPISEHNRLYWYRQTLGQGPEFLTYFQNEAQLEKSRLLSDRFSAERPKGSFSTLEIQRTEQGDSAMYLCASTTLSGGTGELFFGEGSRLTVL.

The chain links TRBV24-1 to TRBJ2-5; 11 bases line up with TRBD2. The ends lost 5 bases at V and 0 bases at J; junction bases unmatched: 4. The CDR3 covers 16 residues. Germline V gene data show CDR1 as KGHDR and CDR2 as SFDVKD. As DNA, the CDR3 is TGTGCCACCAGTGGAACTAGCGGGGGTAACCAAGAGACCCAGTACTTC. It is translated as CATSGTSGGNQETQYF.

This chain joins TRBV20-1 and TRBJ2-5, with D perhaps assigned TRBD1 or TRBD2 (5 bases each). The ends were cut back, 6 bases at V and 7 bases at J, with 21 bases in the middle. The CDR3 has 14 amino acids. Germline V CDR1 and CDR2: DFQATT, SNEGSKA (reference sequence). CDR3 residues: CSAQRGILPTTQYF. Here the CDR3 DNA reads TGCAGTGCACAGAGGGGTATTCTGCCGACGACCCAGTACTTC.

This clonotype has at least ten counts. The V call is TRBV7-7, the J call TRBJ2-5; D unclear. V was pared by 1 base and J by 3 bases, with 9 bases between. Germline V lookup: CDR1 SSHAT, CDR2 FNYEAQ (reference sequence). The CDR3 consists of 14 residues. The CDR3 DNA reads TGTGCCAGCAGCTTAGGCAGAACTAAAGAGACCCAGTACTTC. This codes for CASSLGRTKETQYF.

The sample holds many counts of this clonotype. The genes are TRBV7-9 and TRBJ2-1; D is unclear. The CDR3 length is 13 residues. Trimming stripped 5 bases from V and 5 bases from J, with 10 bases between. Germline V gene lookup returns CDR1 SEHNR and CDR2 FQNEAQ (reference sequence). CDR3 in amino acids: CASSPRSDNEQFF. In DNA form, the CDR3 reads TGTGCCAGCAGCCCCCGCAGTGACAATGAGCAGTTCTTC.

This clonotype showed up many times. The CDR3 spells CSVGTGGWNTGELFF. The CDR3 nucleotides are TGCAGCGTCGGCACAGGGGGCTGGAACACCGGGGAGCTGTTTTTT. V and J are TRBV29-1 and TRBJ2-2; 9 bases align to TRBD1. The CDR3 has 15 residues. Germline lookup yields CDR1 SQVTM and CDR2 ANQGSEA. J gave up 1 base and V 6 bases, and 6 bases lay outside the gene matches.

The chain carries TRBV5-6 and TRBJ2-7; a possible D gene is TRBD2 (5 bases). The CDR3 length is 15 residues. Germline CDR1 SGHDT, CDR2 YYEEEE. Between the trimmed V and J ends, which lost 4 bases and 2 bases, there was a span of 16 bases. CDR3 in amino acids: CASSPQTGIAYEQYV. CDR3 nucleotide sequence: TGTGCCAGCAGCCCTCAGACCGGGATCGCCTACGAGCAGTACGTC.

Concerning this clonotype: At one of its ends the junction is not consistent with the germline gene, which may arise from a read error. The CDR3 DNA sequence: TGCGCCAGCAGCTTAGCAGGGCTAGCGCTAAACTACAATGAGCAGTCCTTC. The encoded protein is CASSLAGLALNYNEQSF. The chain links TRBV5-1 to TRBJ2-1; tentatively, D is TRBD2 (6 bases). In germline, CDR1 is SGHRS, CDR2 YFSETQ. The CDR3 has 17 residues.

This clonotype has at least ten counts. The CDR3 loop reads CASSRISDTQYF. The CDR3 DNA follows: TGTGCCAGCAGCCGAATTTCAGATACGCAGTATTTT. The genes are TRBV7-6 and TRBJ2-3; no definite D call. The V and J ends lost 5 bases and 4 bases respectively, with 7 bases between them. The CDR3 consists of 12 residues. Germline values: CDR1 SGHVS, CDR2 FNYEAQ.

Concerning this clonotype itself: Being one base from a much bigger clone, this may be a read error. The rearrangement links TRBV12-3 or TRBV12-4 to TRBJ2-1; D is possibly TRBD1 (7 bases). This CDR3 region has 15 residues. CDR3 in amino acids: CPSRLRGVTSDEQFF. The CDR3 coding sequence is TGTCCCAGCAGGCTCAGGGGGGTGACTTCCGATGAGCAGTTCTTC.

This clonotype occurred many times. CDR3 nucleotides: TGTGCCAGCAGCTTAGACTACGGACTAGAGCAGTTCTTC. Its translation: CASSLDYGLEQFF. The rearrangement links TRBV7-2 to TRBJ2-1, with D perhaps matching TRBD2 (6 bases). CDR3 length: 13 amino acids. Between the trimmed V and J ends, which lost 1 base and 10 bases, there was a span of 11 bases. CDR1 and CDR2 (germline): SGHTA, FQGNSA. Using reference TRBV7-2 and TRBJ2-1 for the parts outside the CDR3, the full variable domain is GAGVSQSPSNKVTEKGKDVELRCDPISGHTALYWYRQSLGQGLEFLIYFQGNSAPDKSGLPSDRFSAERTGGSVSTLTIQRTQQEDSAVYLCASSLDYGLEQFFGPGTRLTVL.

In its sample, this clonotype was seen a few times. The rearrangement uses TRBV13 and TRBJ2-4, with 10 bases identical to TRBD1. V trimming: 5 bases; J trimming: 2 bases; junction bases outside the gene matches: 6. The CDR3 consists of 16 residues. Germline V gene lookup returns CDR1 PRHDT and CDR2 FYEKMQ (reference sequence). This CDR3 reads CASSPDRGVSKNIQYF. CDR3 coding DNA: TGTGCCAGCAGCCCGGACAGGGGGGTATCCAAAAACATTCAGTACTTC.